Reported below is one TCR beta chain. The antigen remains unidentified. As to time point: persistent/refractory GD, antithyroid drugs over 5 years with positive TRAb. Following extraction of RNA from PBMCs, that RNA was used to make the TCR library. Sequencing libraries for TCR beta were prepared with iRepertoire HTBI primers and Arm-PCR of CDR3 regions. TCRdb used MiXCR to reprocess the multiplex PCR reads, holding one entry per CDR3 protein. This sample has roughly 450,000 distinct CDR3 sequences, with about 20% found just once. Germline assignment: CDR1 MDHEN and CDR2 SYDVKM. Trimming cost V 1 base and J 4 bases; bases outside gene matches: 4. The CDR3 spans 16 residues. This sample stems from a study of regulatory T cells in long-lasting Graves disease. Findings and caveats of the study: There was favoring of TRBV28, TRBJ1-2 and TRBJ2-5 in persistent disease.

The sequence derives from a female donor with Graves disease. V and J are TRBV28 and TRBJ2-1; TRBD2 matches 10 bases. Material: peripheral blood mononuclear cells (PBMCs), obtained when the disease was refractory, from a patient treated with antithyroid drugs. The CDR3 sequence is CASSLSSGRAYNEQFF. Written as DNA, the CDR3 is TGTGCCAGCAGTTTATCCAGCGGGAGGGCTTACAATGAGCAGTTCTTC.